The T cell receptor (beta chain) under discussion was sequenced for a study of blood T cell repertoires in COVID-19. Study overall: From the United States, Italy and Spain came samples of acute and convalescent COVID-19. Sample material is recorded as cDNA or gDNA derived from T cells, B-cell-depleted T cells, or PBMCs.

Germline CDR1 is MDHEN and CDR2 is SYDVKM. The CDR3 loop spans 14 amino acids. The V and J ends lost 4 bases and 4 bases, in that order; junction bases with no gene match: 5. Per the authors' pipeline: Amplification of reference gene primers was used by the study to estimate nucleated cell counts. Method: immunoSEQ multiplex PCR; TCRdb's copy keeps in-frame clones and lacks some. That table is the source of V, J and clone size, and D and trimming were worked out from the DNA. This sample has under 55,000 clones, with 80% found just once. This clonotype was obtained from a man between 70 and 80 years old with acute or convalescent COVID-19. Sequencing used peripheral blood. The V and J genes are TRBV28 and TRBJ1-1, with 8 bases lining up with TRBD1. The CDR3 protein is CASSSTGGITEAFF. CDR3 coding DNA: TGTGCCAGCAGTTCTACAGGGGGTATCACTGAAGCTTTCTTT.